One sample yielded the 29 T cell receptor beta chains listed below, sequenced in a study of cytomegalovirus exposure and HLA in healthy donors. The PCR contained 60 Vbeta and 13 Jbeta primers. TCRdb's table, derived via immunoSEQ multiplex PCR, lists solely in-frame clones and lacks some. The sample has some 130,000 clones, under 10% seen once; the top ten hold over 6.5%. Sequencing was performed on PBMCs. All receptors come from a middle-aged woman in good health and CMV-seropositive.

This clone was seen a few times. This chain connects TRBV15 to TRBJ2-3, with a possible D match to TRBD2 (6 bases). The germline gives CDR1 LNHNV, CDR2 YYDKDF (reference sequence). The ends were cut back, 1 base at V and 6 bases at J, with 14 bases in the middle. The CDR3 totals 15 residues. The DNA for the CDR3 is TGTGCCACCAGCAGAGGAGATGGGGGGAGGGATACGCAGTATTTT. It yields the protein CATSRGDGGRDTQYF.

This chain joins TRBV2 and TRBJ1-1, with a possible D match to TRBD1 (5 bases). The germline gives CDR1 SNHLY, CDR2 FYNNEI. This CDR3 comprises 14 residues. V was clipped by 4 bases and J by 6 bases, with 15 bases between them. The CDR3: CASSVGGWRSEAFF. The DNA of the CDR3 is TGTGCCAGCAGTGTCGGGGGTTGGAGATCTGAAGCTTTCTTT.

This clone was detected a few times. This chain joins TRBV2 and TRBJ1-1; the D is unclear. The CDR3 covers 13 residues. The V gene's germline CDR1 is SNHLY and CDR2 FYNNEI. V lost 2 bases to trimming and J lost 0 bases, with 4 bases between them. CDR3 in amino acids: CASSEYLNTEAFF. The CDR3 DNA sequence: TGTGCCAGCAGTGAATATTTGAACACTGAAGCTTTCTTT.

This clone was seen only a few times. V usage is TRBV29-1 and J usage is TRBJ2-2; 8 bases map to TRBD2. CDR1 is SQVTM and CDR2 is ANQGSEA in the germline V gene. V gave up 6 bases and J gave up 4 bases; unmatched junction bases: 7. There are 14 residues in the CDR3. This chain's CDR3 is CSVGGGISTGELFF. The CDR3 DNA follows: TGCAGCGTCGGGGGGGGGATCTCCACCGGGGAGCTGTTTTTT.

This clone was seen a handful of times. V and J are TRBV29-1 and TRBJ1-1; 11 bases match TRBD1. V trimming: 3 bases; J trimming: 5 bases; junction bases outside the gene matches: 2. Germline-derived CDR1 and CDR2 are SQVTM and ANQGSEA. The CDR3 has 13 amino acids. As DNA, the CDR3 is TGCAGCGTTGAGGGACAGGGGGTAACTGAAGCTTTCTTT. It is translated as CSVEGQGVTEAFF.

The chain joins TRBV5-1 to TRBJ1-1; D gene uncertain. V gave up 0 bases and J gave up 4 bases, with 13 bases separating them. The CDR3 sequence is 15 residues long. Germline CDR1 and CDR2: SGHRS and YFSETQ. The CDR3 DNA reads TGCGCCAGCAGCTTGGACGCGGGTTGGGGCACTGAAGCTTTCTTT. It encodes CASSLDAGWGTEAFF.

The V call is TRBV2, the J call TRBJ1-2; 9 bases fit TRBD1. CDR1 and CDR2 (germline): SNHLY, FYNNEI. The CDR3 totals 14 residues. V gave up 5 bases and J gave up 8 bases; unmatched junction bases: 9. The CDR3 DNA follows: TGTGCCAGCAGTTCCGGGACAGGGAGTGGAGGCTACACCTTC. As protein: CASSSGTGSGGYTF.

This chain joins TRBV5-4 and TRBJ2-5; 11 bases line up with TRBD2. Germline CDR1 SGHNT, CDR2 YYREEE (reference sequence). This CDR3 is built from 13 residues. With V trimmed by 4 bases and J by 12 bases, 8 bases remained unmatched. CDR3 sequence (DNA): TGTGCCAGCAGCATAGCGGGGGGGTTCCTTGAGTACTTC. As protein: CASSIAGGFLEYF.

This clone was seen more than once but under ten times. The chain has TRBV21-1 and TRBJ1-1. TRBV21-1 is termed a pseudogene. This CDR3 has 23 residues. The CDR3 spells CASSSPLMGGSLPQPCFGTEAFF. Written as DNA, the CDR3 is TGTGCCAGCAGCTCCCCTCTAATGGGGGGGTCTCTCCCTCAGCCATGTTTTGGCACTGAAGCTTTCTTT.

The J gene is TRBJ2-7, the V gene TRBV21-1; TRBD1 is the table's D call and was not checked against the DNA. TRBV21-1 constitutes a pseudogene. The CDR3 loop spans 14 amino acids. As DNA, the CDR3 is TGTGCCAGCAGCGGGGCGGTTTTCCCTTACGAGCAGTACTTC. Translation gives CASSGAVFPYEQYF.

Details on this clone: The junction shows a germline mismatch at one end, possibly a read error. The chain links TRBV6-1 to TRBJ1-6, with D maybe TRBD1 (5 bases). CDR3 length: 17 residues. The germline V gene encodes CDR1 MNHNS and CDR2 SASEGT. CDR3 protein: CAGSEALWRGDNSPLHF. CDR3 bases: TGTGCCGGCAGTGAAGCCCTGTGGCGGGGCGATAATTCACCCCTCCACTTT.

This clone has a handful of counts. The chain has TRBV5-4 and TRBJ2-5; TRBD1 matches at 8 bases. The V segment lost 10 bases and the J segment 5 bases; nucleotides outside the gene matches: 13. Per the germline V gene, CDR1 is SGHNT and CDR2 is YYREEE (reference sequence). The CDR3 is 14 amino acids. The DNA for the CDR3 is TGTGCCGGGGGACAGGCGGGCTCGCGGGAGACCCAGTACTTC. It specifies CAGGQAGSRETQYF.

The sample holds a few counts of this clone. This chain uses TRBV11-3 with TRBJ2-3; possibly TRBD1 for D (5 bases). Trimming cost V 3 bases and J 2 bases, with 9 bases left between them. Germline V gene data show CDR1 as SGHNT and CDR2 as YENEEA. This CDR3 region has 14 residues. CDR3 in amino acids: CASSLGLPTDTQYF. DNA for the CDR3: TGTGCCAGCAGCTTGGGGCTCCCCACAGATACGCAGTATTTT.

This clone was recorded a few times. The chain couples TRBV15 to TRBJ1-6; D is possibly TRBD1 (5 bases). V lost 3 bases and J 4 bases, leaving 16 bases between the germline ends. This CDR3 region has 17 residues. CDR1 LNHNV and CDR2 YYDKDF come from the germline V gene (reference sequence). The CDR3 reads CATSSTGTLGYNSPLHF. CDR3 nucleotide sequence: TGTGCCACCAGCAGTACAGGCACATTAGGTTATAATTCACCCCTCCACTTT.

V and J are TRBV18 and TRBJ2-1; D possibly corresponds to TRBD2 (5 bases). Germline V gene sequence: CDR1 KGHSH, CDR2 LQKENI. The CDR3 is 14 residues long. With 4 bases removed from V and 2 bases from J, the gap between germline ends came to 9 bases. For the CDR3, the DNA is TGTGCCAGCTCACGGGAGCGGACCTACAATGAGCAGTTCTTC. Translated: CASSRERTYNEQFF.

A few counts support this clone. This sequence joins TRBV13 and TRBJ1-5; D gene unclear. The V and J ends lost 5 bases and 0 bases respectively, with 8 bases between them. This CDR3 comprises 14 residues. Germline V gene data show CDR1 as PRHDT and CDR2 as FYEKMQ (reference sequence). The CDR3 DNA is TGTGCCAGCAGCCATGGCGGTAGCAATCAGCCCCAGCATTTT. It specifies CASSHGGSNQPQHF.

This clone was seen more than once but under ten times. The V gene is TRBV6-5, the J gene TRBJ1-2, with TRBD1 as a possible D gene (6 bases). V gave up 6 bases and J gave up 0 bases, with 14 bases separating them. Germline V CDR1 and CDR2: MNHEY, SVGAGI. The CDR3 spans 15 residues. CDR3 DNA: TGTGCCAGCAGGAAACAGGGAGCAGCTAACTATGGCTACACCTTC. This codes for CASRKQGAANYGYTF.

In its sample, this clone was seen a few times. This chain links TRBV19 with TRBJ1-1; D may be TRBD1 (5 bases). V gave up 7 bases and J gave up 4 bases, with 28 bases separating them. CDR3 size: 18 residues. Looked up from germline, CDR1 is LNHDA and CDR2 is SQIVND (reference sequence). CDR3 nucleotide sequence: TGTGCCAGTACCGCGTCAGGGCAGGGATCAGGGAGGACCACTGAAGCTTTCTTT. Amino acids: CASTASGQGSGRTTEAFF.

This chain joins TRBV7-8 and TRBJ2-3; TRBD2 matches 12 bases. The CDR3 loop spans 18 amino acids. The V gene end was trimmed by 3 bases and the J gene end by 0 bases; junction bases not matched to a gene: 7. Germline V gene lookup returns CDR1 SGHVS and CDR2 FQNEAQ. CDR3 coding DNA: TGTGCCAGCAGCTTCACTAGCGGGGGGACCGCTAGCACAGATACGCAGTATTTT. Encoded protein: CASSFTSGGTASTDTQYF.

A few counts support this clone. The chain combines TRBV19 with TRBJ1-5; D is possibly TRBD1 (6 bases). CDR3 length: 15 residues. With 5 bases removed from V and 4 bases from J, the gap between germline ends came to 15 bases. Per germline, CDR1 LNHDA and CDR2 SQIVND (reference sequence). CDR3 loop: CASSGGQSTNQPQHF. In DNA form, the CDR3 reads TGTGCCAGTAGTGGTGGACAGTCCACAAATCAGCCCCAGCATTTT.

The chain links TRBV11-3 to TRBJ2-3, with TRBD2 matching over 10 bases. The CDR3 has 16 amino acids. CDR1 is SGHNT, CDR2 YENEEA, per germline. V lost 6 bases, J lost 5 bases, and 11 bases stayed unmatched. The CDR3 reads CASSHFSGGPLDTQYF. CDR3 coding DNA: TGTGCCAGCAGTCATTTTAGCGGGGGGCCTCTAGATACGCAGTATTTT.

The chain employs TRBV7-9 and TRBJ1-4; weak D call: TRBD1 (6 bases). Germline lookup yields CDR1 SEHNR and CDR2 FQNEAQ (reference sequence). This CDR3 has 14 residues. The germline V and J ends were trimmed by 2 bases and 2 bases, with 6 bases remaining between them. The CDR3 sequence is CASSLQGTNEKLFF. For the CDR3, the DNA is TGTGCCAGCAGCTTACAGGGGACTAATGAAAAACTGTTTTTT.

V and J are TRBV7-3 and TRBJ2-1; 11 positions agree with TRBD2. J lost 7 bases, V lost 1 base, and 6 bases had no gene match. The CDR3 length is 16 residues. Germline V gene sequence: CDR1 SGHTA, CDR2 FQGTGA. The CDR3 DNA sequence: TGTGCCAGCAGCTTAAAGGCTAGCGGGGGGTGGAATGAGCAGTTCTTC. It translates to CASSLKASGGWNEQFF.

This clone was observed a handful of times. This chain connects TRBV4-3 to TRBJ2-2, with 7 positions matching TRBD2. The CDR3 runs 19 residues. Germline V gene lookup returns CDR1 LGHNA and CDR2 YSLEER. Unmatched junction bases numbered 14, after V lost 0 bases and J lost 4 bases. CDR3 residues: CASSQEFNLAADITGELFF. For the CDR3, the DNA is TGCGCCAGCAGCCAAGAATTTAATCTAGCGGCTGATATCACCGGGGAGCTGTTTTTT.

This clone was picked up a small number of times. In DNA, the CDR3 is TGCGCCAGCAGCTTCCGACAGGGAAGCCAAGAGACCCAGTACTTC. Amino acids: CASSFRQGSQETQYF. The chain is built from TRBV5-1 and TRBJ2-5, with 7 positions matching TRBD1. V gave up 2 bases and J gave up 1 base; unmatched junction bases: 5. Germline lookup yields CDR1 SGHRS and CDR2 YFSETQ. The CDR3 is made up of 15 amino acids.

This clone was detected a few times. The chain employs TRBV6-1 and TRBJ1-2, with TRBD1 matching over 10 bases. Germline V gives CDR1 MNHNS, CDR2 SASEGT. This CDR3 region has 15 residues. V lost 7 bases, J lost 8 bases, and 13 bases stayed unmatched. The CDR3 bases are TGTGCCAGCAACAAAGAGGGGACAGGGGTGGGAGGCTACACCTTC. It codes for CASNKEGTGVGGYTF.

V gene TRBV10-2 combines with J gene TRBJ2-3, with TRBD2 identical over 7 bases. The CDR3 spans 16 residues. Germline lookup yields CDR1 WSHSY and CDR2 SAAADI. With 6 bases clipped from V and 2 bases from J, the junction kept 11 bases outside the gene matches. CDR3 protein: CASSPLAIYNTDTQYF. CDR3 coding DNA: TGCGCCAGCAGCCCACTAGCGATCTATAACACAGATACGCAGTATTTT.

This clone has a handful of counts. CDR3 DNA sequence: TGTGCCAGCAGCCGTAATATAAGATCCCGGGACAGCACTGAAGCTTTCTTT. Protein product: CASSRNIRSRDSTEAFF. The rearrangement links TRBV14 to TRBJ1-1, with 7 bases lining up with TRBD1. V was clipped by 4 bases and J by 4 bases; unmatched bases: 15. The CDR3 covers 17 residues. The germline CDR1 and CDR2 sequences are SGHDN and FVKESK.

The table lists this clone with a few counts. The CDR3 DNA follows: TGTGCCAGCAGCCCCAGAGAGACAGGGGCTAACACCGGGGAGCTGTTTTTT. Encoded protein: CASSPRETGANTGELFF. The chain joins TRBV7-7 to TRBJ2-2; 8 positions match TRBD1. V was clipped by 5 bases and J by 2 bases; unmatched bases: 10. The CDR3 is 17 residues long. The germline gives CDR1 SSHAT, CDR2 FNYEAQ (reference sequence).